This T cell receptor (beta chain) appears in the sequencing data of a study of blood T cell repertoires in COVID-19. Study background: The United States, Italy and Spain were the sources of the acute and convalescent COVID-19 samples. Nucleic acid was either cDNA or gDNA, and it came from T cells, B-cell-depleted T cells, or PBMCs.

CDR1 MNHEY and CDR2 SMNVEV come from the germline V gene (reference sequence). Trimming cost V 6 bases and J 1 base, with 10 bases left between them. The CDR3 length is 13 residues. Per the authors' pipeline: For nucleated cells, counts were estimated from reference gene primer amplification. Profiled with immunoSEQ multiplex PCR; TCRdb holds only in-frame clones, not every one. That table furnishes V, J and clone size, whereas the DNA furnished D and trimming. Of about 190,000 clones detected, roughly 80% appear once; the ten largest clones hold under 7.5%. The chain carries TRBV27 and TRBJ2-7, with D maybe TRBD2 (5 bases). This sequence originates from a woman aged 40 to 50 with acute or convalescent COVID-19. What was sequenced was peripheral blood. CDR3 nucleotides: TGTGCCAGCAGCGCCGGGGTATCCTACGAGCAGTACTTC. This sequence encodes CASSAGVSYEQYF.